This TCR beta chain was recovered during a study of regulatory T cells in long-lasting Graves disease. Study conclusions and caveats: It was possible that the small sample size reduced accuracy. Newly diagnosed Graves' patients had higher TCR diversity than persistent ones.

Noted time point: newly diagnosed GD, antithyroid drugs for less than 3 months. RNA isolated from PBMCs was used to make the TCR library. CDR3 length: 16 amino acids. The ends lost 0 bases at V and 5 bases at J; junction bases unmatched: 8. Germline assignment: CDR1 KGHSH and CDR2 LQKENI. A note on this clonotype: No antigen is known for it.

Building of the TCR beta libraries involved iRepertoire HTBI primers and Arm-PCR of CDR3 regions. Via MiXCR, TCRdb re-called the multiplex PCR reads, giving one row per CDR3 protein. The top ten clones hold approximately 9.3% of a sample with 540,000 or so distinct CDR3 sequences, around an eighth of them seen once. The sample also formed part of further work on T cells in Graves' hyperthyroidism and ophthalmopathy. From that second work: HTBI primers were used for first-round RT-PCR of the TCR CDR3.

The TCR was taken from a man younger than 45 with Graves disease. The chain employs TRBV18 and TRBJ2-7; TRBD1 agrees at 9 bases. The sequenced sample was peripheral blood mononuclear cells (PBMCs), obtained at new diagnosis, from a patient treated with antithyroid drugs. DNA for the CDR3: TGTGCCAGCTCACCACCAGGGGGGACAGGGAGGAACGAGCAGTACTTC. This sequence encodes CASSPPGGTGRNEQYF.